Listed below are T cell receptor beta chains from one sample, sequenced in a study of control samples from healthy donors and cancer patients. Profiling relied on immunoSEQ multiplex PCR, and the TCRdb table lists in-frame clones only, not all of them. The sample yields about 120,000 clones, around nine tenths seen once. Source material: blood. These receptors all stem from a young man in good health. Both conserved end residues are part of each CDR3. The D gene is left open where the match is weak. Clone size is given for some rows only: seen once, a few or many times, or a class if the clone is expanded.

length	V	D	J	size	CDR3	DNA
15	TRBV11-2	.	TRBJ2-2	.	CASSRDTLNTGELFF	TGTGCCAGCAGCCGGGACACTCTAAACACCGGGGAGCTGTTTTTT
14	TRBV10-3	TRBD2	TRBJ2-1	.	CAISVQRGFSEQFF	TGTGCCATCAGTGTACAGCGGGGGTTCAGTGAGCAGTTCTTC
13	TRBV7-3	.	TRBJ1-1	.	CASSLQGGTEAFF	TGTGCCAGCAGCTTGCAGGGCGGCACTGAAGCTTTCTTT
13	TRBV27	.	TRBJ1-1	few	CASSTQMNTEAFF	TGTGCCAGCAGTACCCAAATGAACACTGAAGCTTTCTTT
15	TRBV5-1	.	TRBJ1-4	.	CASSPSSRSNEKLFF	TGCGCCAGCAGCCCTTCGAGTAGGAGCAATGAAAAACTGTTTTTT
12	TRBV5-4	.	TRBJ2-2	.	CANSRDTGELFF	TGTGCCAACTCAAGGGACACCGGGGAGCTGTTTTTT
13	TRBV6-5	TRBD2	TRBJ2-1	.	CASEAGGRDEQFF	TGTGCCAGCGAAGCGGGGGGGCGGGATGAGCAGTTCTTC
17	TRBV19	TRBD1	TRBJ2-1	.	CASTQGASRSSYNEQFF	TGTGCCAGTACCCAGGGGGCTAGCCGTAGCTCCTACAATGAGCAGTTCTTC
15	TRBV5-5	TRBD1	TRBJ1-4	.	CASSSRQGTNEKLFF	TGTGCCAGCAGCTCGAGACAGGGAACTAATGAAAAACTGTTTTTT
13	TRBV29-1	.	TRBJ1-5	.	CSASPGGNQPQHF	TGCAGCGCAAGTCCTGGGGGCAATCAGCCCCAGCATTTT
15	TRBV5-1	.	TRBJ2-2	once	CASSVVGGNTGELFF	TGCGCCAGCAGCGTGGTTGGGGGTAACACCGGGGAGCTGTTTTTT
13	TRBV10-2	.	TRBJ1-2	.	CASSHREGYGYTF	TGCGCCAGCAGTCACAGGGAGGGCTATGGCTACACCTTC
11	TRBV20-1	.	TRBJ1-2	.	CSALGQYGYTF	TGCAGTGCTCTAGGCCAGTATGGCTACACCTTC
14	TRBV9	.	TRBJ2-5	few	CASSTRDFKETQYF	TGTGCCAGCAGCACCCGGGACTTTAAAGAGACCCAGTACTTC
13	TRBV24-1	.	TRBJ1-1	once	CATSDLGNTEAFF	TGTGCCACCAGTGATTTAGGGAACACTGAAGCTTTCTTT
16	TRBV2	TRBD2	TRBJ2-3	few	CASSDGRGGPPNTQYF	TGTGCCAGCAGTGATGGACGCGGGGGGCCCCCGAATACGCAGTATTTT
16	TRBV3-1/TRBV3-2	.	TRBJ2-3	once	CASSQEGGSGTDTQYF	TGTGCCAGCAGCCAAGAGGGCGGGTCTGGCACAGATACGCAGTATTTT
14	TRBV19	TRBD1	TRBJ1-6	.	CASSGGQTNSPLHF	TGTGCCAGTAGTGGGGGACAGACTAATTCACCCCTCCACTTT
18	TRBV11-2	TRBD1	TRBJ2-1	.	CASSAPRTGGSKNNEQFF	TGTGCCAGCAGCGCCCCCCGGACAGGGGGCTCTAAGAACAATGAGCAGTTCTTC
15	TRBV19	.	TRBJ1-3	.	CASSMEVISGNTIYF	TGTGCCAGTAGTATGGAGGTGATCTCTGGAAACACCATATATTTT
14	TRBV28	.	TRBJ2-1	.	CASRRGDSLNEQFF	TGTGCCAGCAGGAGAGGAGACTCACTTAATGAGCAGTTCTTC
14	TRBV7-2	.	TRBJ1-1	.	CASSRVQGGGEAFF	TGTGCCAGCAGCCGCGTACAGGGAGGGGGTGAAGCTTTCTTT
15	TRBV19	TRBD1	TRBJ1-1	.	CASSRETGMNTEAFF	TGTGCCAGTAGTAGGGAGACAGGGATGAACACTGAAGCTTTCTTT
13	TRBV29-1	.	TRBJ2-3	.	CSGDSAGTDTQYF	TGCAGCGGCGACTCAGCTGGCACAGATACGCAGTATTTT
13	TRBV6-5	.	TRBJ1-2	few	CASIGGTNYGYTF	TGTGCCAGCATCGGGGGGACTAACTATGGCTACACCTTC
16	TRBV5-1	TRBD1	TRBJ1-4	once	CASSSNTGDKRAQLFF	TGCGCCAGCAGCTCGAATACAGGGGATAAAAGAGCGCAACTGTTTTTT
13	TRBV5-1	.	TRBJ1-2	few	CASSLDREYGYTF	TGCGCCAGCAGCTTGGACAGGGAATATGGCTACACCTTC
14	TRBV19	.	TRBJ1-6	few	CASSMVRGNSPLHF	TGTGCCAGTAGTATGGTCAGGGGTAATTCACCCCTCCACTTT
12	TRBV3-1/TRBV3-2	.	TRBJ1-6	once	CASSQPNSPLHF	TGTGCCAGCAGCCAACCCAATTCACCCCTCCACTTT
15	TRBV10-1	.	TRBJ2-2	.	CASSLTGATTGELFF	TGCGCCAGCAGCCTCACGGGGGCTACGACCGGGGAGCTGTTTTTT
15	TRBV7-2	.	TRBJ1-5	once	CASSLVSGVNQPQHF	TGTGCCAGCAGCTTAGTGTCCGGGGTCAATCAGCCCCAGCATTTT
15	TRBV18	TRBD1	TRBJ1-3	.	CASSGQGVSGNTIYF	TGTGCCAGCTCGGGACAGGGAGTTTCTGGAAACACCATATATTTT
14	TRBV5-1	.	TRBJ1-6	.	CASSFQSDNSPLHF	TGCGCCAGCAGCTTCCAGTCAGATAATTCACCCCTCCACTTT
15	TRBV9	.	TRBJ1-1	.	CASSVVGGMNTEAFF	TGTGCCAGCAGCGTAGTAGGGGGAATGAACACTGAAGCTTTCTTT
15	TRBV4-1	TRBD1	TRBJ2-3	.	CASSQEGQGADTQYF	TGCGCCAGCAGCCAAGAAGGACAGGGGGCGGATACGCAGTATTTT
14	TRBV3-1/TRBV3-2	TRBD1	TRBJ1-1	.	CASSPRGRGTEAFF	TGTGCCAGCAGCCCCAGGGGGAGAGGGACTGAAGCTTTCTTT
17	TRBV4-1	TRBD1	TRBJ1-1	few	CASSPRDRGLMNTEAFF	TGCGCCAGCAGCCCCAGGGACAGGGGTTTGATGAACACTGAAGCTTTCTTT
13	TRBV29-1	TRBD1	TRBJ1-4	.	CSVARGTNEKLFF	TGCAGCGTTGCCAGGGGGACTAATGAAAAACTGTTTTTT
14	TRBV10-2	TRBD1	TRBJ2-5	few	CASSEKTGRETQYF	TGCGCCAGCAGTGAGAAGACAGGGAGAGAGACCCAGTACTTC
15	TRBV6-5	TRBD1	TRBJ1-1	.	CASRAGGAGSTEAFF	TGTGCCAGCAGAGCAGGGGGCGCCGGATCCACTGAAGCTTTCTTT
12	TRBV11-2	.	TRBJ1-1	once	CASSSRGAEAFF	TGTGCCAGCTCCTCACGGGGCGCTGAAGCTTTCTTT
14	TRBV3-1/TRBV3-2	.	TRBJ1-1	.	CASSFGGEAGEAFF	TGTGCCAGCAGCTTCGGGGGGGAAGCTGGTGAAGCTTTCTTT
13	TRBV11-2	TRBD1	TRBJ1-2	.	CASSMTGPYGYTF	TGTGCCAGCAGCATGACAGGGCCCTATGGCTACACCTTC
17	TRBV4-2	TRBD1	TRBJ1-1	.	CASSQVGGQGMSTEAFF	TGTGCCAGCAGCCAAGTAGGAGGACAGGGAATGAGCACTGAAGCTTTCTTT
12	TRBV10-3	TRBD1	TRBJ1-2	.	CAITSGGHGYTF	TGTGCCATTACGTCAGGGGGCCATGGCTACACCTTC
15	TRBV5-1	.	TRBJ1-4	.	CASSLIGQRGEKLFF	TGCGCCAGCAGCTTAATTGGACAGCGGGGTGAAAAACTGTTTTTT
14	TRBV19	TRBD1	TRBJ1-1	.	CASSIGQGSTEAFF	TGTGCCAGTAGTATAGGACAGGGGAGCACTGAAGCTTTCTTT
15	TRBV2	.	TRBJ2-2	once	CASSDQGPNTGELFF	TGTGCCAGCAGTGATCAGGGCCCTAACACCGGGGAGCTGTTTTTT
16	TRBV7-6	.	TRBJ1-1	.	CASSLGGVSMNTEAFF	TGTGCCAGCAGCTTAGGGGGCGTCTCGATGAACACTGAAGCTTTCTTT
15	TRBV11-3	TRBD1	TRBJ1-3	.	CASSLAGGSGNTIYF	TGTGCCAGCAGCTTAGCAGGGGGCTCTGGAAACACCATATATTTT
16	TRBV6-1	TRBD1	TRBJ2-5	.	CASSDRDRGRGETQYF	TGTGCCAGCAGTGACCGGGACAGGGGGCGAGGAGAGACCCAGTACTTC
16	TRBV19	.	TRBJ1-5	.	CASSILGEGANQPQHF	TGTGCCAGTAGTATATTGGGGGAAGGGGCCAATCAGCCCCAGCATTTT
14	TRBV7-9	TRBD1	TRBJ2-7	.	CASSSGTGTYEQYF	TGTGCCAGCAGCTCCGGGACAGGGACCTACGAGCAGTACTTC
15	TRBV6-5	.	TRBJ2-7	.	CASRSYPQGAYEQYF	TGTGCCAGCAGATCGTACCCACAGGGAGCCTACGAGCAGTACTTC
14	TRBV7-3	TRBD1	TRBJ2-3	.	CASSTYRGSDTQYF	TGTGCCAGCAGCACGTACAGGGGGTCAGATACGCAGTATTTT
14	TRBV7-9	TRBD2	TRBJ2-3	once	CAAWGGNGPDTQYF	TGTGCCGCCTGGGGGGGGAATGGGCCAGATACGCAGTATTTT
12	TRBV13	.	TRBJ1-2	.	CASSLAGNGYTF	TGTGCCAGCAGCTTAGCAGGGAACGGCTACACCTTC
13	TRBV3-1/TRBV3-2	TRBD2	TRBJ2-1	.	CASSRTSSNEQFF	TGTGCCAGCAGCCGGACTAGCTCTAATGAGCAGTTCTTC
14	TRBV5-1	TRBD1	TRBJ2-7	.	CASSLQGSSYEQYF	TGCGCCAGCAGCTTACAGGGGTCATCCTACGAGCAGTACTTC